These T cell receptor beta chains were read from a single sample in a study of blood T cells in healthy people across ages. TCRdb called the 5' RACE reads again in MiXCR, with one record for every CDR3 protein. This table has over 1,300,000 distinct CDR3 sequences, approximately 59% appearing once. Specimen: blood. Receptor source: a man aged 18 to 29 in good health. Each CDR3 is given with its conserved first and last residue. The D gene is left open where the match is weak. Clone size, where shown, is once, few, many, or a class for clones that have expanded.

d_call j_call clone_size v_call cdr3_aa cdr3_nt
NA TRBJ1-5 NA TRBV2 CASKETFVQPQHF TGTGCCAGCAAGGAAACGTTCGTTCAGCCCCAGCATTTT
TRBD2 TRBJ2-1 NA TRBV6-2/TRBV6-3 CASSYQRGGFGEQFF TGTGCCAGCAGTTACCAGCGGGGGGGCTTCGGTGAGCAGTTCTTC
NA TRBJ2-3 NA TRBV27 CASSFWGARADTQYF TGTGCCAGCAGTTTTTGGGGGGCGCGGGCAGATACGCAGTATTTT
TRBD1 TRBJ2-2 NA TRBV12-3/TRBV12-4 CASRDRGLTGELFF TGTGCCAGCAGGGACAGGGGGCTTACCGGGGAGCTGTTTTTT
TRBD2 TRBJ2-7 NA TRBV20-1 CSARSLAGDRPTHEQYF TGCAGTGCTAGGTCGCTAGCGGGAGATAGGCCCACCCACGAGCAGTACTTC
NA TRBJ2-5 once TRBV29-1 CSVQPWGTRGDEQYF TGCAGCGTCCAACCCTGGGGAACAAGAGGGGATGAGCAGTACTTC
NA TRBJ2-1 NA TRBV20-1 CSATSPLQFF TGCAGTGCCACTAGCCCTCTCCAGTTCTTC
TRBD1 TRBJ1-1 NA TRBV12-3/TRBV12-4 CASSLATGTGNTEAFF TGTGCCAGCAGTTTAGCTACCGGGACAGGGAACACTGAAGCTTTCTTT
TRBD2 TRBJ2-1 NA TRBV15 CATSPGRGDNEQFF TGTGCCACCAGCCCGGGCCGGGGGGACAATGAGCAGTTCTTC
NA TRBJ2-7 few TRBV29-1 CSAGEGPSGEQYF TGCAGCGCCGGTGAGGGGCCCTCAGGCGAGCAGTACTTC
TRBD1 TRBJ2-5 many TRBV4-3 CASSQGTGKWTQYF TGCGCCAGCAGCCAAGGGACAGGGAAATGGACCCAGTACTTC
TRBD2 TRBJ2-7 NA TRBV7-6 CASSLAPTSGGSYEQYF TGTGCCAGCAGCTTAGCCCCGACTAGCGGGGGCTCCTACGAGCAGTACTTC
NA TRBJ2-7 NA TRBV7-6 CASSWREGADEQYF TGCGCCAGCAGCTGGAGGGAGGGGGCCGACGAGCAGTACTTC
NA TRBJ1-3 few TRBV20-1 CSALSGNTIYF TGCAGTGCCCTCTCTGGAAACACCATATATTTT
TRBD2 TRBJ2-3 NA TRBV28 CASSFERGNPDTQYF TGTGCCAGCAGTTTCGAGCGGGGGAACCCAGATACGCAGTATTTT
TRBD1 TRBJ1-4 few TRBV29-1 CSVATGTGTEKLFF TGCAGCGTCGCCACCGGGACAGGGACTGAAAAACTGTTTTTT
NA TRBJ1-1 NA TRBV4-1 CASSQVTRPNTEAFF TGCGCCAGCAGCCAAGTGACGCGGCCTAACACTGAAGCTTTCTTT
NA TRBJ1-6 NA TRBV7-9 CASSFTAYNSPLHF TGTGCCAGCAGCTTTACGGCCTATAATTCACCCCTCCACTTT
NA TRBJ2-5 few TRBV10-2 CASSEGQTIEGTQYF TGCGCCAGCAGTGAGGGACAGACGATCGAGGGGACCCAGTACTTC
NA TRBJ2-1 few TRBV5-1 CASRDLTIYEQFF TGCGCCAGCAGGGATTTGACTATCTATGAGCAGTTCTTC